A single sample is the source of the 27 T cell receptor beta chains below, sequenced in a study of blood T cell repertoires in COVID-19. This table comes from immunoSEQ multiplex PCR, and its TCRdb copy is limited to in-frame clones, with some not included. The sample has 200,000 to 300,000 clones; over 80% are singletons. The sample taken for sequencing was peripheral blood. These receptors were taken from a man aged 35 to 55 with acute or convalescent COVID-19.

This rearrangement joins TRBV15 to TRBJ2-5; D ambiguous. Looked up from germline, CDR1 is LNHNV and CDR2 is YYDKDF (reference sequence). Trimming left V 1 base short and J 3 bases short, with 9 bases between. The CDR3 is 14 residues long. The CDR3 here is CATSRGFSEETQYF. CDR3 bases: TGTGCCACCAGCAGAGGGTTCAGCGAAGAGACCCAGTACTTC.

This chain connects TRBV5-8 to TRBJ2-5; the match to TRBD2 covers 7 bases. The CDR3 is made up of 16 amino acids. Germline V gives CDR1 SGHTS, CDR2 YDEGEE. The V gene end was trimmed by 2 bases and the J gene end by 1 base; junction bases not matched to a gene: 8. The DNA for the CDR3 is TGTGCCAGCAGCTTATTCCGGGGGGTACCCCAAGAGACCCAGTACTTC. As protein: CASSLFRGVPQETQYF.

The rearrangement uses TRBV19 and TRBJ2-1; TRBD1 matches 11 bases. The CDR3 contains 16 residues. The germline V gene has CDR1 LNHDA and CDR2 SQIVND (reference sequence). V lost 7 bases to trimming and J lost 8 bases; unmatched junction nucleotides: 13. The CDR3 DNA reads as TGTGCCAGTAAGAACCAGGGGACAGGGGGGGGCGATGAGCAGTTCTTC. This sequence encodes CASKNQGTGGGDEQFF.

The chain carries TRBV7-2 and TRBJ2-1; TRBD1 matches 8 bases. The junction had 8 bases not matched to a gene; V was cut back by 4 bases and J by 12 bases. CDR1 SGHTA and CDR2 FQGNSA come from the germline V gene. The CDR3 has 13 amino acids. CDR3 loop: CASSSGQGLGQFF. The CDR3 bases are TGTGCCAGCAGCTCCGGACAGGGACTGGGGCAGTTCTTC.

V gene TRBV6-4 combines with J gene TRBJ2-3, with 9 bases identical to TRBD2. The CDR3 totals 14 residues. The V gene end was trimmed by 5 bases and the J gene end by 4 bases; junction bases not matched to a gene: 4. The germline V gene has CDR1 MRHNA and CDR2 SNTAGT. For the CDR3, the DNA is TGTGCCAGCAGTCCCTTAGCGGGAGCAGATACGCAGTATTTT. Its protein is CASSPLAGADTQYF.

The V gene is TRBV6-5, the J gene TRBJ2-1, with 7 nucleotides matching TRBD2. Germline lookup yields CDR1 MNHEY and CDR2 SVGAGI. The CDR3 sequence is 13 residues long. V was clipped by 6 bases and J by 4 bases; unmatched bases: 3. CDR3 residues: CASRLAVYNEQFF. The CDR3, as DNA: TGTGCCAGCAGGCTAGCGGTTTACAATGAGCAGTTCTTC.

The chain links TRBV5-4 to TRBJ2-2, with D unresolved. Trimming left V 0 bases short and J 4 bases short, with 4 bases between. CDR1 and CDR2 (germline): SGHNT, YYREEE (reference sequence). The CDR3 runs 13 residues. CDR3 sequence: CASSLDLTGELFF. The CDR3 DNA sequence: TGTGCCAGCAGCTTGGATCTCACCGGGGAGCTGTTTTTT.

The V call is TRBV12-3 or TRBV12-4, the J call TRBJ2-4, with D unresolved. V dropped 8 bases and J dropped 8 bases, with 16 bases sitting between them. The CDR3 has 13 residues. The CDR3 sequence is CASRRRTTDIQYF. DNA of the CDR3: TGTGCCAGCCGCCGACGAACTACGGACATTCAGTACTTC.

The chain recombines TRBV6-5 with TRBJ1-1; D remains ambiguous. V dropped 6 bases and J dropped 5 bases, with 13 bases sitting between them. There are 13 residues in the CDR3. Germline values: CDR1 MNHEY, CDR2 SVGAGI. CDR3 nucleotide sequence: TGTGCCAGCAGACAGAACCCCTTTACTGAAGCTTTCTTT. The encoded protein is CASRQNPFTEAFF.

This clone was detected only once. This chain joins TRBV14 and TRBJ2-2, with D possibly TRBD1 on 6 matching bases. Looked up from germline, CDR1 is SGHDN and CDR2 is FVKESK. This CDR3 comprises 15 residues. V lost 3 bases and J 4 bases, leaving 12 bases between the germline ends. The CDR3 here is CASSHRTDSTGELFF. The CDR3 DNA reads TGTGCCAGCAGCCACCGGACAGATAGCACCGGGGAGCTGTTTTTT. Full variable domain (remainder filled in from reference TRBV14 and TRBJ2-2): EAGVTQFPSHSVIEKGQTVTLRCDPISGHDNLYWYRRVMGKEIKFLLHFVKESKQDESGMPNNRFLAERTGGTYSTLKVQPAELEDSGVYFCASSHRTDSTGELFFGEGSRLTVL.

V usage is TRBV6-2 or TRBV6-3 and J usage is TRBJ1-5; D not certain. Germline CDR1 reads MNHEY; CDR2 reads SVGEGT. The V gene lost 4 bases and the J gene lost 1 base, with 14 bases spanning the gap. The CDR3 extends over 16 amino acids. CDR3 region: CASSSVGVGSNQPQHF. The DNA of the CDR3 is TGTGCCAGCAGTTCGGTCGGGGTCGGCAGCAATCAGCCCCAGCATTTT.

This clone was recorded only once. The DNA of the CDR3 is TGCGCCAGCAGTGAGACGTGGGGCTCGGGGGAGCTGTTTTTT. Translation: CASSETWGSGELFF. The chain carries TRBV10-1 and TRBJ2-2, with a weak D call TRBD1 (5 bases). This CDR3 spans 14 amino acids. The germline gives CDR1 WNHNN, CDR2 SYGVQD (reference sequence). Trimming took off 2 bases at V and 8 bases at J, with 12 bases between the two ends.

V and J are TRBV29-1 and TRBJ1-2; 8 bases are shared with TRBD1. The germline V gene encodes CDR1 SQVTM and CDR2 ANQGSEA. CDR3 size: 12 residues. V lost 5 bases, J lost 3 bases, and 2 bases stayed unmatched. The CDR3 DNA sequence: TGCAGCGTTATGACAGGGGACTATGGCTACACCTTC. It specifies CSVMTGDYGYTF. Combining the CDR3 with reference TRBV29-1 and TRBJ1-2 gives the whole variable domain SAVISQKPSRDICQRGTSLTIQCQVDSQVTMMFWYRQQPGQSLTLIATANQGSEATYESGFVIDKFPISRPNLTFSTLTVSNMSPEDSSIYLCSVMTGDYGYTFGSGTRLTVV.

This clone was detected a few times. The chain is built from TRBV24-1 and TRBJ1-2; D might be TRBD1 (6 bases). The CDR3 runs 12 residues. Germline-derived CDR1 and CDR2 are KGHDR and SFDVKD. Trimming removed 10 bases at V and 4 bases at J, with 12 bases between. Written as DNA, the CDR3 is TGTGCCACTCGGGGGGGGGCCTATGGCTACACCTTC. As protein: CATRGGAYGYTF.

This clone was observed a single time. The rearrangement joins TRBV6-2 or TRBV6-3 to TRBJ2-7, with 8 bases aligning to TRBD1. The junction had 7 bases not matched to a gene; V was cut back by 2 bases and J by 7 bases. The CDR3 sequence is 14 residues long. In germline, CDR1 is MNHEY, CDR2 SVGEGT. CDR3 DNA sequence: TGTGCCAGCAGTTACGCAGGGGGCGAAGGAGAGCAGTACTTC. Its translation: CASSYAGGEGEQYF.

The genes are TRBV24-1 and TRBJ2-3; 8 positions agree with TRBD1. Germline values: CDR1 KGHDR, CDR2 SFDVKD. The CDR3 loop spans 16 amino acids. The junction had 7 bases not matched to a gene; V was cut back by 3 bases and J by 3 bases. For the CDR3, the DNA is TGTGCCACCAGTGATCCAGGACAGGGTTTGACAGATACGCAGTATTTT. It translates to CATSDPGQGLTDTQYF.

In this sample, this clone turned up once. The chain has TRBV21-1 and TRBJ2-3; the table's D call TRBD1 went unverified against the DNA. TRBV21-1 is given as a pseudogene. This CDR3 contains 15 residues. The CDR3 DNA reads as TGTGCCAGCAGCAAAAAGGAGAGAGGGGGAGATACGCAGTATTTT. Encoded protein: CASSKKERGGDTQYF.

The rearrangement links TRBV3-1 (or the pseudogene TRBV3-2) to TRBJ2-3; TRBD1 is a possible D gene (6 bases). Per germline, CDR1 LGHDT and CDR2 YNNKEL (reference sequence). The germline V and J ends were trimmed by 3 bases and 3 bases, with 13 bases remaining between them. The CDR3 runs to 15 residues. The CDR3 bases are TGTGCCAGCAGCCAGGGGGCGAGGTATACAGATACGCAGTATTTT. Protein product: CASSQGARYTDTQYF.

V usage is TRBV7-9 and J usage is TRBJ2-7; tentative D call: TRBD1 (5 bases). The CDR3 contains 15 residues. V was pared by 0 bases and J by 6 bases, with 15 bases between. Germline V gives CDR1 SEHNR, CDR2 FQNEAQ (reference sequence). The CDR3 sequence: CASSLALTTGSEQYF. Here the CDR3 DNA reads TGTGCCAGCAGCTTAGCCCTAACCACAGGCTCCGAGCAGTACTTC.

This sequence joins TRBV30 and TRBJ1-4, with D tentatively TRBD1 (6 bases). Germline V CDR1 and CDR2: GTSNPN, SVGIG (reference sequence). The CDR3 extends over 13 amino acids. The ends were cut back, 1 base at V and 8 bases at J, with 11 bases in the middle. The CDR3 here is CAWSEGGKEKLFF. Written as DNA, the CDR3 is TGTGCCTGGAGTGAGGGGGGGAAGGAAAAACTGTTTTTT.

A few counts support this clone. The chain is built from TRBV19 and TRBJ1-2, with D perhaps matching TRBD1 (6 bases). This CDR3 spans 15 amino acids. Trimming took off 3 bases at V and 1 base at J, with 12 bases between the two ends. Germline CDR1 reads LNHDA; CDR2 reads SQIVND (reference sequence). The CDR3 region has the DNA TGTGCCAGTAGTATGTCACAGGGATATAACTATGGCTACACCTTC. This encodes CASSMSQGYNYGYTF.

V and J are TRBV19 and TRBJ2-1; D is possibly TRBD1 (5 bases). From germline, CDR1 is LNHDA and CDR2 SQIVND (reference sequence). The CDR3 is made up of 15 amino acids. Between the trimmed V and J ends, which lost 1 base and 3 bases, there was a span of 10 bases. The CDR3 loop is CASSIARDGYNEQFF. The CDR3 nucleotides are TGTGCCAGTAGTATAGCCAGGGATGGCTACAATGAGCAGTTCTTC.

This clone has a handful of counts. The J gene is TRBJ1-2, the V gene TRBV7-8; unclear D gene. This CDR3 has 13 residues. The germline CDR1 and CDR2 sequences are SGHVS and FQNEAQ. The V and J ends lost 4 bases and 2 bases respectively, with 8 bases between them. DNA for the CDR3: TGTGCCAGCAGCTCCCTCCGGAACTATGGCTACACCTTC. This gives the protein CASSSLRNYGYTF.

The CDR3 DNA is TGCAGCGTGGGTGGGACAGGGGGCCTGAACACTGAAGCTTTCTTT. It translates to CSVGGTGGLNTEAFF. The J gene is TRBJ1-1, the V gene TRBV29-1; 12 bases line up with TRBD1. V dropped 6 bases and J dropped 0; count of bases not matched to a gene: 5. Germline V gene sequence: CDR1 SQVTM, CDR2 ANQGSEA. This CDR3 is 15 amino acids long.

Details on this clone: At the DNA level, this CDR3 is encoded by other sequences in the same sample as well. This chain links TRBV18 with TRBJ1-1, with D uncertain. CDR1 is KGHSH and CDR2 is LQKENI in the germline V gene. The CDR3 is 13 amino acids. Trimming removed 0 bases from V and 2 bases from J, with 4 bases in between. The CDR3 sequence: CASSPPGNTEAFF. DNA of the CDR3: TGTGCCAGCTCACCACCGGGCAACACTGAAGCTTTCTTT. Variable domain in full (rest from reference TRBV18 and TRBJ1-1): NAGVMQNPRHLVRRRGQEARLRCSPMKGHSHVYWYRQLPEEGLKFMVYLQKENIIDESGMPKERFSAEFPKEGPSILRIQQVVRGDSAAYFCASSPPGNTEAFFGQGTRLTVV.

The rearrangement links TRBV7-9 to TRBJ2-2, with a tentative D call TRBD1 (5 bases). Germline CDR1 SEHNR, CDR2 FQNEAQ (reference sequence). The ends were cut back, 2 bases at V and 6 bases at J, with 19 bases in the middle. The CDR3 has 17 residues. As DNA, the CDR3 is TGTGCCAGCAGCTTAAGATGGTATCAGGGTGGCGCCGGGGAGCTGTTTTTT. Translating gives CASSLRWYQGGAGELFF.

The chain combines TRBV21-1 with TRBJ2-3; the tabulated D call, TRBD2, remains unverified against the DNA. TRBV21-1 corresponds to a pseudogene. This CDR3 is built from 16 residues. CDR3 sequence reads: CASSRDWGGFPDTQYF. Here the CDR3 DNA reads TGTGCCAGCAGCAGGGACTGGGGGGGGTTCCCAGATACGCAGTATTTT.